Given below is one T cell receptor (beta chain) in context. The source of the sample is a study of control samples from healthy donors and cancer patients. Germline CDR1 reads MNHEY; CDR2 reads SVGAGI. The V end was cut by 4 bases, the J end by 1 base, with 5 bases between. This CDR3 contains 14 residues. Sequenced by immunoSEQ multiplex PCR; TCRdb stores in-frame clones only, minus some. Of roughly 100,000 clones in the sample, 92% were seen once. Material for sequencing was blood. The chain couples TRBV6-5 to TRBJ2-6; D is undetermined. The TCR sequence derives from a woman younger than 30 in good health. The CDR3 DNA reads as TGTGCCAGCAGTTCGATATCTGGGGCCAACGTCCTGACTTTC. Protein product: CASSSISGANVLTF.